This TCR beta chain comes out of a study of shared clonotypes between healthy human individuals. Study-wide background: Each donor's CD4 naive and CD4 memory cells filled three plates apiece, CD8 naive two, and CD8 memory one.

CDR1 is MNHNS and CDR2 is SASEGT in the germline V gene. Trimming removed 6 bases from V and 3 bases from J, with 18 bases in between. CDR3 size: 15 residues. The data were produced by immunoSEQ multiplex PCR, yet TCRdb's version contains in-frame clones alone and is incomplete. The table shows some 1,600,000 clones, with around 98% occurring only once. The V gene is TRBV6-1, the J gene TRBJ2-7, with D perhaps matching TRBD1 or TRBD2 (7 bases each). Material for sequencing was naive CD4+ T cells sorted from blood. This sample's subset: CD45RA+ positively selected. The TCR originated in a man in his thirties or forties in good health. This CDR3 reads CASSLGGGQYYEQYF. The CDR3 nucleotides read TGTGCCAGCAGCCTTGGCGGGGGACAGTACTACGAGCAGTACTTC.